The present TCR beta chain was sequenced within a study of cytomegalovirus exposure and HLA in healthy donors. Study-wide results and limits: Later analysis demonstrated an association between a missense DCLRE1C variant and TCR beta V- and J-gene trimming. The classifier reportedly diagnosed cytomegalovirus status with high sensitivity and specificity.

About this clone: What it binds is not known.

PCR used 60 Vbeta primers and 13 Jbeta primers. Original data processing: A later analysis tallied tens of millions of unique TCR beta chains, roughly 11 million of them shared. Produced via immunoSEQ multiplex PCR; TCRdb's table is partial and in-frame only. The V and J calls and the clone size are those of that table, but D and trimming were determined from the DNA. In the table there are about 140,000 clones, about 79% of which are singletons. Per the germline V gene, CDR1 is SGHRS and CDR2 is YFSETQ. V lost 2 bases, J lost 3 bases, and 6 bases stayed unmatched. The CDR3 is 15 residues long. The chain carries TRBV5-1 and TRBJ1-1; 8 nucleotides match TRBD1. The specimen was PBMCs. This TCR derives from a male donor in good health and CMV-seronegative. For the CDR3, the DNA is TGCGCCAGCAGCTTATTTCAGGGGGCGGACACTGAAGCTTTCTTT. Protein product: CASSLFQGADTEAFF. The full variable domain, with the rest looked up from reference TRBV5-1 and TRBJ1-1, is KAGVTQTPRYLIKTRGQQVTLSCSPISGHRSVSWYQQTPGQGLQFLFEYFSETQRNKGNFPGRFSGRQFSNSRSEMNVSTLELGDSALYLCASSLFQGADTEAFFGQGTRLTVV.